This T cell receptor beta chain comes out of a study of T-cell reconstitution after alpha-beta-depleted transplantation in children. Findings and caveats of the study: High day-60 TCRbeta diversity in some patients came from surviving recipient T cells and thymic progenitors.

The CDR3 has 14 amino acids. CDR1 and CDR2 (germline): SNHLY, FYNNEI. V lost 7 bases to trimming and J lost 4 bases, with 17 bases between them. Of note for this clonotype: What it binds is unknown.

Unique molecular identifiers were used in preparing the TCRbeta library. Each CDR3 protein gets one entry after TCRdb re-called the PCR reads with MiXCR. The sample shows about 830,000 distinct CDR3 sequences, about 15% of them seen only once. This sequence originates from a male patient aged 10 to 17 who had a stem cell transplant for acute lymphoblastic leukemia, so the T cells may come from the graft donor. The chain joins TRBV2 to TRBJ2-7, with D perhaps matching TRBD1 (6 bases). Material: PBMCs, mostly from graft donor cells, obtained 360 days after TCRalphabeta/CD19-depleted stem cell transplant. DNA of the CDR3: TGTGCCAGCACCACACAGGGAACCGGATACGAGCAGTACTTC. As protein: CASTTQGTGYEQYF.